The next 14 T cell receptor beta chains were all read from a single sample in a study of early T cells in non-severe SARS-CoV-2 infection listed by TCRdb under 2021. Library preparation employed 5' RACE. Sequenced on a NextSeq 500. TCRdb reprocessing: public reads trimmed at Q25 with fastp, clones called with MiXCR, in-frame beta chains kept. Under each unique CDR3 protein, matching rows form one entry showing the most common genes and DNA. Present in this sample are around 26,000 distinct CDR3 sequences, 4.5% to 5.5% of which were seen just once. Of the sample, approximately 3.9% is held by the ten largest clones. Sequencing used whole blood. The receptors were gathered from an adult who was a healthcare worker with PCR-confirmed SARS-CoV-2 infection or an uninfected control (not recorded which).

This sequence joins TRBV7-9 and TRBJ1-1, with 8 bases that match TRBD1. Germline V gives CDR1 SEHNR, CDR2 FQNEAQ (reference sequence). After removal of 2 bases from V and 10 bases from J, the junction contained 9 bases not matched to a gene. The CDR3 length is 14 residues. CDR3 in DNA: TGTGCCAGCAGCTTATCTGGCCAGGGGGCTTCAGCTTTCTTT. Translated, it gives CASSLSGQGASAFF.

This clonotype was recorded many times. CDR3 nucleotide sequence: TGTGCCAGCAGTGTGGCTAGCGGGGGCTCAGATACGCAGTATTTT. Amino acids: CASSVASGGSDTQYF. The chain is built from TRBV6-4 and TRBJ2-3; TRBD2 aligns across 10 bases. V gave up 4 bases and J gave up 4 bases; unmatched junction bases: 5. The germline gives CDR1 MRHNA, CDR2 SNTAGT. The CDR3 loop spans 15 amino acids.

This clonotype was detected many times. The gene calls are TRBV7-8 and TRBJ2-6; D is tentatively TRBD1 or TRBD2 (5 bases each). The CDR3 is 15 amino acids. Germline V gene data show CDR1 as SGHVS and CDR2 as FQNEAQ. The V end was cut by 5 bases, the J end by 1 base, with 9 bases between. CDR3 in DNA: TGTGCCAGCAGCCCGGGACGGTCTGGGGCCAACGTCCTGACTTTC. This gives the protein CASSPGRSGANVLTF.

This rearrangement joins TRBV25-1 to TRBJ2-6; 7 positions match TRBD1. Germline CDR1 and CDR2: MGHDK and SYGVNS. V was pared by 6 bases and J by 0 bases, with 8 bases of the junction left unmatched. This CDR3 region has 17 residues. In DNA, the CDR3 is TGTGCCAGCAGAGCAGGGGACAGCCCCTCTGGGGCCAACGTCCTGACTTTC. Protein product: CASRAGDSPSGANVLTF. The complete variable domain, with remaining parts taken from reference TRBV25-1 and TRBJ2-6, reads EADIYQTPRYLVIGTGKKITLECSQTMGHDKMYWYQQDPGMELHLIHYSYGVNSTEKGDLSSESTVSRIRTEHFPLTLESARPSHTSQYLCASRAGDSPSGANVLTFGAGSRLTVL.

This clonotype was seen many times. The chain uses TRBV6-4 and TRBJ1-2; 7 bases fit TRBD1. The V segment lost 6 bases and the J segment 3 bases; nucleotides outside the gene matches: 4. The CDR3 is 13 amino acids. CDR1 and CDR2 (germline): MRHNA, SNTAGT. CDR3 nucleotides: TGTGCCAGCAGCCCTGACAGGGACTATGGCTACACCTTC. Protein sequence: CASSPDRDYGYTF.

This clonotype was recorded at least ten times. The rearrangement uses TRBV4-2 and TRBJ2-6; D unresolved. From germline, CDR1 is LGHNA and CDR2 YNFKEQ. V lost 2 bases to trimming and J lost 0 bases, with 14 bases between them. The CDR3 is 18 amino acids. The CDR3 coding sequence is TGTGCCAGCAGCCAATATAATGACCGATCCTCTGGGGCCAACGTCCTGACTTTC. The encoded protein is CASSQYNDRSSGANVLTF.

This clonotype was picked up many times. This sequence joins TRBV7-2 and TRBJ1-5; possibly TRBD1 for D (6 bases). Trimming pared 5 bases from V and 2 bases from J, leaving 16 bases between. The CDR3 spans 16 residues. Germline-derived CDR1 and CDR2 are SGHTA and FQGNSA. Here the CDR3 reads CASSPSWGGGNQPQHF. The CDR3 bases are TGTGCCAGCAGCCCTAGTTGGGGGGGCGGCAATCAGCCCCAGCATTTT.

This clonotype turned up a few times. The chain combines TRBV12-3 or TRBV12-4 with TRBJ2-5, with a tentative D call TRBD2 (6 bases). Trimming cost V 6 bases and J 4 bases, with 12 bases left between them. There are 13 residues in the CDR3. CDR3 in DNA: TGTGCCAGCAGGGACTACCTAGCAGAGACCCAGTACTTC. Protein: CASRDYLAETQYF.

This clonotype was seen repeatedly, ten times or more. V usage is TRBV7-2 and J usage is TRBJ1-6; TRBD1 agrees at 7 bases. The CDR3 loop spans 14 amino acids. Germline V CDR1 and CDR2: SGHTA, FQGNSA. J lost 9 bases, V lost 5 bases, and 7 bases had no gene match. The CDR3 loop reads CASSPRGTVSPLHF. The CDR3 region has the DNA TGTGCCAGCAGCCCCCGGGGGACAGTTTCACCCCTCCACTTT.

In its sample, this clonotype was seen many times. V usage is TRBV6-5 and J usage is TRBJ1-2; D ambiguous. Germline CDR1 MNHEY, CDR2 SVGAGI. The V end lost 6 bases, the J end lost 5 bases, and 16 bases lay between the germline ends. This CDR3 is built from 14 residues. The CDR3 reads CASSNPQTPYGYTF. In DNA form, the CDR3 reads TGTGCCAGCAGCAATCCTCAAACCCCGTATGGCTACACCTTC.

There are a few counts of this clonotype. The CDR3 reads CASSQNTGEETQYF. CDR3 sequence (DNA): TGTGCCAGCAGCCAAAACACAGGTGAAGAGACCCAGTACTTC. This chain connects TRBV4-2 to TRBJ2-5, with a possible D match to TRBD1 (5 bases). The CDR3 runs to 14 residues. CDR1 and CDR2 from the germline V gene are LGHNA and YNFKEQ. V lost 2 bases and J 3 bases, leaving 10 bases between the germline ends.

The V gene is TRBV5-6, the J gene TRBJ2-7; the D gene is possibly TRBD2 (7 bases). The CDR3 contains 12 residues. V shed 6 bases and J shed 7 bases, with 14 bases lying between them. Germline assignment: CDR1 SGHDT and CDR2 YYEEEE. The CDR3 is CASTRGAWEQYF. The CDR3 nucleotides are TGTGCCAGCACCCGGGGGGCGTGGGAGCAGTACTTC.

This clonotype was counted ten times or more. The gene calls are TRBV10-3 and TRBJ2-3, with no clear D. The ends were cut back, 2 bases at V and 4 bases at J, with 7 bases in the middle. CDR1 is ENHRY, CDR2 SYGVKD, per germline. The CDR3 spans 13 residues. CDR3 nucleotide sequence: TGTGCCATCAGTGAGCTTAGGGCAGATACGCAGTATTTT. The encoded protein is CAISELRADTQYF.

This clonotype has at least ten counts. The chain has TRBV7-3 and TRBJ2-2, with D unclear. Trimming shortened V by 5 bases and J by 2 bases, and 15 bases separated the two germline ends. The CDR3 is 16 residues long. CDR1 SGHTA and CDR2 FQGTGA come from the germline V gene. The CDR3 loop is CASSRRAGENTGELFF. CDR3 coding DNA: TGTGCCAGCAGCCGTCGGGCAGGAGAAAACACCGGGGAGCTGTTTTTT. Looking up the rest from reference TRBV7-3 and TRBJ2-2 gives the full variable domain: GAGVSQTPSNKVTEKGKYVELRCDPISGHTALYWYRQSLGQGPEFLIYFQGTGAADDSGLPNDRFFAVRPEGSVSTLKIQRTERGDSAVYLCASSRRAGENTGELFFGEGSRLTVL.